This T cell receptor beta chain was sequenced during a study of OX40 agonist ivuxolimab in advanced cancers. The study's findings and limits: Some nonresponders also had low normalized T-cell clonal expansion. Expanded clones tended on average to be more numerous among CD8+ T cells than CD4+.

Assay: immunoSEQ multiplex PCR; the TCRdb copy retains only in-frame clones and omits some. Among tens of thousands of clones listed, approximately 88% were seen once. The germline V and J ends were trimmed by 6 bases and 5 bases, with 14 bases remaining between them. Germline loops: CDR1 MNHNY, CDR2 SVGAGI (reference sequence). This CDR3 is built from 15 residues. Regarding this clone: The antigen remains undetermined.

Sequences were derived from CD4+ or CD8+ T cells sorted from blood, sampled in a trial of the OX40 agonist ivuxolimab. This rearrangement joins TRBV6-6 to TRBJ1-6, with no clear D. The receptor was derived from an adult with an advanced solid tumor such as melanoma, head and neck, liver or kidney cancer. CDR3 amino acids: CASREYSTNNSPLHF. CDR3 coding DNA: TGTGCCAGCAGGGAGTACTCTACAAATAATTCACCCCTCCACTTT.